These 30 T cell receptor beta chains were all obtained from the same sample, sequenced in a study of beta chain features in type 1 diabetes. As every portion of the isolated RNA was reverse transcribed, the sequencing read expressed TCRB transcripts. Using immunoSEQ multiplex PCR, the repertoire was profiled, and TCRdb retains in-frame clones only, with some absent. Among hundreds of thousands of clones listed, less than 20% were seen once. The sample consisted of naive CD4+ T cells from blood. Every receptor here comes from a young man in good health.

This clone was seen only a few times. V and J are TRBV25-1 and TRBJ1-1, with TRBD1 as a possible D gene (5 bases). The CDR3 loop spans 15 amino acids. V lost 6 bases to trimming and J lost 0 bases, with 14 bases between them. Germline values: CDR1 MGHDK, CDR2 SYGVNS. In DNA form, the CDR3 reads TGTGCCAGCAGCAGACCCGGGACTATGAACACTGAAGCTTTCTTT. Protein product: CASSRPGTMNTEAFF.

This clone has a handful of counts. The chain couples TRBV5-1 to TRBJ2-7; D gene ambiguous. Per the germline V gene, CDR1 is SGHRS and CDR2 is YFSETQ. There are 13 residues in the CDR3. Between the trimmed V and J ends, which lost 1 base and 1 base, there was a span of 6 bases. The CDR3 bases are TGCGCCAGCAGCTTGAAGACGTCCTACGAGCAGTACTTC. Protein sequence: CASSLKTSYEQYF.

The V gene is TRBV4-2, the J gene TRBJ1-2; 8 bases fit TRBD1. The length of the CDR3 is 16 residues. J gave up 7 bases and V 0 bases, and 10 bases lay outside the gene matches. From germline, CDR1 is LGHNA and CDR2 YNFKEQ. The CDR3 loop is CASSQEGQGRAAGYTF. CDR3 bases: TGTGCCAGCAGCCAAGAAGGACAGGGAAGGGCCGCTGGCTACACCTTC.

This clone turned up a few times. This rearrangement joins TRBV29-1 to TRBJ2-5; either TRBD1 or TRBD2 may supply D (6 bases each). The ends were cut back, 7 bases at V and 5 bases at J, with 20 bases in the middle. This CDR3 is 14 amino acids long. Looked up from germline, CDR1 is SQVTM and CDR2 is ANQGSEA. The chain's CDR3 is CSAAGHSGAETQYF. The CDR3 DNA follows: TGCAGCGCTGCGGGACATTCGGGAGCCGAGACCCAGTACTTC.

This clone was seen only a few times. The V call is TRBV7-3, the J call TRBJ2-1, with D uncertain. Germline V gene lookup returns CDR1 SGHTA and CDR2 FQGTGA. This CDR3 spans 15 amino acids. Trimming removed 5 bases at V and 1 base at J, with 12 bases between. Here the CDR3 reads CASSPSTPSYNEQFF. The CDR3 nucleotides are TGTGCCAGCAGCCCTTCGACTCCATCCTACAATGAGCAGTTCTTC.

CDR3 protein: CASSQPGQSYEQYF. Here the CDR3 DNA reads TGCGCCAGCAGCCAACCGGGACAGTCCTACGAGCAGTACTTC. This chain links TRBV4-1 with TRBJ2-5; 7 nucleotides agree with TRBD1. The end of the DNA aligns better with TRBJ2-7, so the J call may be wrong. The CDR3 length is 14 residues. Germline V lookup: CDR1 MGHRA, CDR2 YSYEKL.

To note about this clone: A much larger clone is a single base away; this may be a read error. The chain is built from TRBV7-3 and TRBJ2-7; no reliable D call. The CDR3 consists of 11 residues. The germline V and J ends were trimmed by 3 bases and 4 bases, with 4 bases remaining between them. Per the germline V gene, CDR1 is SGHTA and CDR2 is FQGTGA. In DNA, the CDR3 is TGTGCCAGCAGCTTTGAGTACGAGCAGTACTTC. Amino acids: CASSFEYEQYF.

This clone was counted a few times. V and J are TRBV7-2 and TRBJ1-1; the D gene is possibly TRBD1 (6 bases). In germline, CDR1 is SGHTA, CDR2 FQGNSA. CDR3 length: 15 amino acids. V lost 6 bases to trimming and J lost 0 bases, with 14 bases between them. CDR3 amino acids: CASSYRALVNTEAFF. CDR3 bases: TGTGCCAGCAGTTACAGGGCCTTGGTGAACACTGAAGCTTTCTTT.

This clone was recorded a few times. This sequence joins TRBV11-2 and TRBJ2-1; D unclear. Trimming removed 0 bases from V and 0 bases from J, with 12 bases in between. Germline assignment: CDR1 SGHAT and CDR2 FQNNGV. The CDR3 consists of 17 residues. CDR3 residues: CASSLEGRSASYNEQFF. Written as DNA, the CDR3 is TGTGCCAGCAGCTTAGAAGGGCGCAGCGCCTCCTACAATGAGCAGTTCTTC.

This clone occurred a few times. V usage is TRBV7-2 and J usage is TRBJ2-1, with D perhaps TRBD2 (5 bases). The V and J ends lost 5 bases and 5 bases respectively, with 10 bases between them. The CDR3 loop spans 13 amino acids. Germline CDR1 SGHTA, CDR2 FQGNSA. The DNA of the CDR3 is TGTGCCAGCAGCCTGGACTCGGACAATGAGCAGTTCTTC. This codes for CASSLDSDNEQFF.

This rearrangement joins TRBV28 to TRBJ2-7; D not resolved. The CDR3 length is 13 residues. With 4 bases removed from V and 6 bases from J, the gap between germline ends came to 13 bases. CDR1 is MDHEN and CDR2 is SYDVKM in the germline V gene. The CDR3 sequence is CASSSLFWGEQYF. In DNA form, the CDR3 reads TGTGCCAGCAGTTCTCTATTCTGGGGCGAGCAGTACTTC. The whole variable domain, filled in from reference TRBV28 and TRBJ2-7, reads DVKVTQSSRYLVKRTGEKVFLECVQDMDHENMFWYRQDPGLGLRLIYFSYDVKMKEKGDIPEGYSVSREKKERFSLILESASTNQTSMYLCASSSLFWGEQYFGPGTRLTVT.

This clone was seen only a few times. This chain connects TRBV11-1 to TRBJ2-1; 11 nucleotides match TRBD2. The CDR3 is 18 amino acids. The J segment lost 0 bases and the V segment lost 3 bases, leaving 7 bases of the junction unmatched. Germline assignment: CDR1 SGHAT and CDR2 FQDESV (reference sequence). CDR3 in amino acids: CASSFLLTSGASYNEQFF. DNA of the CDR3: TGTGCCAGCAGCTTTCTCCTGACTAGCGGGGCCTCCTACAATGAGCAGTTCTTC.

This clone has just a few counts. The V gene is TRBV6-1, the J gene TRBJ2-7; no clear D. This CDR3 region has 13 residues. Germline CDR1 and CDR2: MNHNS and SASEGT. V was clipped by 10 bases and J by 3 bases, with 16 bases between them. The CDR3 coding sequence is TGTGCCATTATGACCCGACAAGGCTACGAGCAGTACTTC. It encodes CAIMTRQGYEQYF.

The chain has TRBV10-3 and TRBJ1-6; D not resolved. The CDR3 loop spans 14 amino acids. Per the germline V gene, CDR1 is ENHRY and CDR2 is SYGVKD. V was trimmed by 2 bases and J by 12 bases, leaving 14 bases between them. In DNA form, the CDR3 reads TGTGCCATCAGTGAGGTAGGGAAGGCAGGACCCCTCCACTTT. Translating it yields CAISEVGKAGPLHF.

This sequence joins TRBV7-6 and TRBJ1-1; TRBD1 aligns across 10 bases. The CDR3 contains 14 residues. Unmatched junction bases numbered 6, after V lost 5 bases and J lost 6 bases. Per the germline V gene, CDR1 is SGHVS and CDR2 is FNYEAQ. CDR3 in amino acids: CASSRDRGLSEAFF. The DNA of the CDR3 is TGTGCCAGCAGCCGTGACAGGGGGCTCTCTGAAGCTTTCTTT.

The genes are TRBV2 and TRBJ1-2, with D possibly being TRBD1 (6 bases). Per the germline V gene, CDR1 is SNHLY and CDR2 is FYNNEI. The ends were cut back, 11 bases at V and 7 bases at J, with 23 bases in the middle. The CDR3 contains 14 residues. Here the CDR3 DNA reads TGTGCCGCACCTAAACAGGGAGACATCCTTGGCTACACCTTC. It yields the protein CAAPKQGDILGYTF.

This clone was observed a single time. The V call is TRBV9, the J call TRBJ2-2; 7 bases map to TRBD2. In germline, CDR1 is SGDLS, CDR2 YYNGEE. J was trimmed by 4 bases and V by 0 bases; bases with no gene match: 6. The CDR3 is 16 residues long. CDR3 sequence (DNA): TGTGCCAGCAGCGTAGGGACGGGACTACTCACCGGGGAGCTGTTTTTT. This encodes CASSVGTGLLTGELFF.

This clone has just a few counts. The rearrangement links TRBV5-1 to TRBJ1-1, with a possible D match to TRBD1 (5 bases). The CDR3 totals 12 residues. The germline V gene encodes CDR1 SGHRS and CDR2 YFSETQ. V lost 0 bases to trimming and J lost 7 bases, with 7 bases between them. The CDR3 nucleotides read TGCGCCAGCAGCTTGGTCAGGGATGAAGCTTTCTTT. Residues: CASSLVRDEAFF.

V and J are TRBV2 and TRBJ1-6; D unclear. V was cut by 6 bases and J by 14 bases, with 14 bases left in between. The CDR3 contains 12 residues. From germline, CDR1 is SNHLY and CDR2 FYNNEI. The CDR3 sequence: CASRVDAYALHF. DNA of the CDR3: TGTGCCAGCAGAGTGGACGCCTATGCCCTCCACTTT.

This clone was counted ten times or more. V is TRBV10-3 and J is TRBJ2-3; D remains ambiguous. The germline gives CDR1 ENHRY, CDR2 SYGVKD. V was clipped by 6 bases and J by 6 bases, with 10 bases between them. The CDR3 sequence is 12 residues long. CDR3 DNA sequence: TGTGCCATCAGCCCGTCAGCGGATACGCAGTATTTT. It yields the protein CAISPSADTQYF.

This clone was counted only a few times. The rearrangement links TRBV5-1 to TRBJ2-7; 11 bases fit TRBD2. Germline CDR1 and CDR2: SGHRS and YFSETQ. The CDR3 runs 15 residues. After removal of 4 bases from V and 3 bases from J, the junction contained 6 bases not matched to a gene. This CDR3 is CASSVTGTSGYEQYF. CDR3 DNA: TGCGCCAGCAGCGTCACCGGGACTAGCGGCTACGAGCAGTACTTC.

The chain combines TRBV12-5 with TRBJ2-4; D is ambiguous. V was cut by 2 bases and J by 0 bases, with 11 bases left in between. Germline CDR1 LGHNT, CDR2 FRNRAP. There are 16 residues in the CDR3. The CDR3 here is CASGLSLVGAKNIQYF. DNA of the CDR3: TGTGCTAGTGGTTTGTCTCTGGTTGGAGCCAAAAACATTCAGTACTTC.

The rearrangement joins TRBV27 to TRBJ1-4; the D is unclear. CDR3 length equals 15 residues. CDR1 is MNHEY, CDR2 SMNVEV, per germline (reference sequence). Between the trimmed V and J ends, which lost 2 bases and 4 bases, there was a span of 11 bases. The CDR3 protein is CASSLRRVGNEKLFF. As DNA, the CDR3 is TGTGCCAGCAGTTTAAGGAGGGTGGGTAATGAAAAACTGTTTTTT.

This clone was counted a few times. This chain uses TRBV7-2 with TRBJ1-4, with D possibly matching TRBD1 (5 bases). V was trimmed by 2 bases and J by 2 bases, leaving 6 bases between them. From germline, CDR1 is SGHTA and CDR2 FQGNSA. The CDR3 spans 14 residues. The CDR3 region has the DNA TGTGCCAGCAGCTTACGACAGACTAATGAAAAACTGTTTTTT. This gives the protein CASSLRQTNEKLFF.

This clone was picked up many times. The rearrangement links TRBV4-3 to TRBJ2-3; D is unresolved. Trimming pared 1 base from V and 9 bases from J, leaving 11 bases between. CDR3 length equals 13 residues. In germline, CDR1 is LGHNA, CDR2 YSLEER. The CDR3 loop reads CASSQVQESTQYF. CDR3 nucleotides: TGCGCCAGCAGCCAAGTGCAGGAGTCAACGCAGTATTTT.

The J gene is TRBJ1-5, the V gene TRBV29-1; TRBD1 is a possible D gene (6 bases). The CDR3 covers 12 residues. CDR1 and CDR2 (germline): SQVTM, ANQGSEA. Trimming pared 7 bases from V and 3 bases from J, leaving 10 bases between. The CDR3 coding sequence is TGCAGCGGAGGGGGGGACAATCAGCCCCAGCATTTT. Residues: CSGGGDNQPQHF.

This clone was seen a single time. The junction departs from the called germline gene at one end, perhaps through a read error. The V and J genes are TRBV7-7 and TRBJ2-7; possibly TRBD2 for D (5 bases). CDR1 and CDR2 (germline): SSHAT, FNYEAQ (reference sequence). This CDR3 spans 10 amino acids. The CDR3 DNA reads TGTGCCAGCAGCTTAGGGACTCCTCATTTC. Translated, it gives CASSLGTPHF. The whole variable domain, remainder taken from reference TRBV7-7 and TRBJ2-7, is GAGVSQSPRYKVTKRGQDVTLRCDPISSHATLYWYQQALGQGPEFLTYFNYEAQPDKSGLPSDRFSAERPEGSISTLTIQRTEQRDSAMYRCASSLGTPHFGPGTRLTVT.

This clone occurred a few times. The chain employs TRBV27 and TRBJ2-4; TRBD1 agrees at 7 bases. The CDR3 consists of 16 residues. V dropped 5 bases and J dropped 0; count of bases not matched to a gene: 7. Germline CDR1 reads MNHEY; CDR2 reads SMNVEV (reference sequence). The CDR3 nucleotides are TGTGCCAGCAGTAGGGGACAGCGCATAGCCAAAAACATTCAGTACTTC. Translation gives CASSRGQRIAKNIQYF.

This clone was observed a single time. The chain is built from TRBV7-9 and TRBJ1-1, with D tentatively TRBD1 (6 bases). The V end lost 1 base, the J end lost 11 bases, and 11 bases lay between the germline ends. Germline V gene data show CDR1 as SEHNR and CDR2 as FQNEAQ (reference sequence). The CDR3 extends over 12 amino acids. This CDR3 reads CASSLEGGPAFF. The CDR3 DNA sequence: TGTGCCAGCAGCTTAGAAGGGGGTCCCGCTTTCTTT.

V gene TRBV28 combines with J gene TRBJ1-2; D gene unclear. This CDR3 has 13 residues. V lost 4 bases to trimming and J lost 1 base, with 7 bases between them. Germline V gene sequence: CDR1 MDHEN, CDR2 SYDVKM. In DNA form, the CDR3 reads TGTGCCAGCAGTTCCGGGAATAACTATGGCTACACCTTC. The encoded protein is CASSSGNNYGYTF.